This T cell receptor (beta chain) is from a study of spatial heterogeneity in lung cancer. Looking at the study overall: The donors, approximately 66 patients with untreated early-stage non-small cell lung cancer, provided the samples. Any follow-up PBMC samples that were available went on to be sequenced, and the median time to follow-up was around 25 months after resection.

Study-wide points: In blood, ubiquitous expanded tumor TCRs appeared more at resection than follow-up.

V lost 3 bases, J lost 1 base, and 12 bases lay in between. This CDR3 contains 16 residues. The V gene's germline CDR1 is KGHDR and CDR2 SFDVKD. The sample holds a few counts of this clonotype. Its antigen is undetermined. Time point specified: blood at routine non-recurrence follow-up after resection. Whole RNA, isolated from tumor, nontumor lung or frozen PBMC, was sequenced without prior sorting. Each TCR cDNA molecule bore a unique molecular identifier. TCRdb itself ran the 5' RACE reads through MiXCR, one entry per CDR3 protein. The sample yields about 120,000 distinct CDR3 sequences, 9% to 15% seen once.

The receptor was isolated from a male donor with early-stage non-small cell lung cancer. The rearrangement uses TRBV24-1 and TRBJ1-5, with D unresolved. The sample consisted of PBMCs, taken at follow-up. CDR3 loop: CATSDREQRSNQPQHF. As DNA, the CDR3 is TGTGCCACCAGTGATCGGGAACAGAGGAGCAATCAGCCCCAGCATTTT.